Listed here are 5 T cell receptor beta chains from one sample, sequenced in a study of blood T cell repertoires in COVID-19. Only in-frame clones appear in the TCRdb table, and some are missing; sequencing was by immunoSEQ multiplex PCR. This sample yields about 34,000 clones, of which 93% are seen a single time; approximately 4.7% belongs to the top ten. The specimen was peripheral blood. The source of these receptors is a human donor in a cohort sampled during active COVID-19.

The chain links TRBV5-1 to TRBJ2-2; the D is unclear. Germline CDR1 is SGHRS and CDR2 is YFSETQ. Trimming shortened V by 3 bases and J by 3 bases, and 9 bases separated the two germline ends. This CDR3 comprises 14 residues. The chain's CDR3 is CASSSLSHTGELFF. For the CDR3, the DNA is TGCGCCAGCAGCTCCCTTAGCCACACCGGGGAGCTGTTTTTT.

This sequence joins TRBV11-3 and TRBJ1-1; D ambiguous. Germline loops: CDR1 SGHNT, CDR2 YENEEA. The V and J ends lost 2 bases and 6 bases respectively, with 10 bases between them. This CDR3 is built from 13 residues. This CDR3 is CASSLSPGSEAFF. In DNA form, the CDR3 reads TGTGCCAGCAGCTTAAGCCCGGGGTCTGAAGCTTTCTTT. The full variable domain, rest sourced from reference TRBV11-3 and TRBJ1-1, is EAGVVQSPRYKIIEKKQPVAFWCNPISGHNTLYWYLQNLGQGPELLIRYENEEAVDDSQLPKDRFSAERLKGVDSTLKIQPAELGDSAVYLCASSLSPGSEAFFGQGTRLTVV.

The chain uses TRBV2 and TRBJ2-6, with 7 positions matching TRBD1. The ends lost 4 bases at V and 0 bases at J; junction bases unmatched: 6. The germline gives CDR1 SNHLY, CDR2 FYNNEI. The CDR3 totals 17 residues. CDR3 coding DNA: TGTGCCAGCAGTGTACAGGACAGGAGCTCTGGGGCCAACGTCCTGACTTTC. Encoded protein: CASSVQDRSSGANVLTF.

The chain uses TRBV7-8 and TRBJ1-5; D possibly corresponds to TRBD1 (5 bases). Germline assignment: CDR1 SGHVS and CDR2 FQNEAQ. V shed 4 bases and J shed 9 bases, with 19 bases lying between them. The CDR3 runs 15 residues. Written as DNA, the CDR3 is TGTGCCAGCAGCTCGGGGCGGGGGTCAACGCGGCCCCAGCATTTT. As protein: CASSSGRGSTRPQHF.

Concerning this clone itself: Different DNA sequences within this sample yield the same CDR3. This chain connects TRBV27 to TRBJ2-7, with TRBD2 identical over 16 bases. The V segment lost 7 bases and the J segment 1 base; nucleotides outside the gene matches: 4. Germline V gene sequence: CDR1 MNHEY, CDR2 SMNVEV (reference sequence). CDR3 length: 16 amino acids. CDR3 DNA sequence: TGTGCCAGCAAGGGACTAGCGGGAGGGGAATCCTACGAGCAGTACTTC. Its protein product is CASKGLAGGESYEQYF.